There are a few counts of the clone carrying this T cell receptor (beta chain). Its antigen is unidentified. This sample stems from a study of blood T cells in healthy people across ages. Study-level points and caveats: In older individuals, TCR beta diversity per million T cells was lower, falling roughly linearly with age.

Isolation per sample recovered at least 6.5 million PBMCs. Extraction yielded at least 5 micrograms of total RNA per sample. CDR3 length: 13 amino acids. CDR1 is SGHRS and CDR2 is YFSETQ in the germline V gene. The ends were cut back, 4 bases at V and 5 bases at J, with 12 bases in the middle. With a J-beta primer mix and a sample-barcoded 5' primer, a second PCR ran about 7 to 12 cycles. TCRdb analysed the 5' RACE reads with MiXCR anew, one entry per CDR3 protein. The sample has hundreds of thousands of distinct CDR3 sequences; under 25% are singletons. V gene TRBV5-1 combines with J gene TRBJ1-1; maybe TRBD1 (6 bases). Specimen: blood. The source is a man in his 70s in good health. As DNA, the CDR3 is TGCGCCAGCAGCACACAGGGAGGTACTGAAGCTTTCTTT. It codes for CASSTQGGTEAFF.